These 23 T cell receptor beta chains were sequenced from one sample in a study of cytomegalovirus exposure and HLA in healthy donors. Generated by immunoSEQ multiplex PCR, the TCRdb table keeps only in-frame clones and is missing some. The repertoire holds 150,000 to 200,000 clones, with about 89% as singletons. The sample was PBMCs. All receptors derive from a man aged 18 to 29 in good health and CMV-seropositive.

V gene TRBV6-1 combines with J gene TRBJ2-5; 9 positions match TRBD1. Germline loops: CDR1 MNHNS, CDR2 SASEGT. This CDR3 contains 14 residues. The V segment lost 7 bases and the J segment 1 base; nucleotides outside the gene matches: 4. CDR3 DNA: TGTGCCAGCAAGATGGACAGGGGCCAAGAGACCCAGTACTTC. Translating it yields CASKMDRGQETQYF.

This clone was picked up one time. The chain links TRBV10-3 to TRBJ2-1; 13 bases fit TRBD2. Germline V gene sequence: CDR1 ENHRY, CDR2 SYGVKD. This CDR3 contains 13 residues. The junction had 4 bases not matched to a gene; V was cut back by 10 bases and J by 7 bases. The CDR3 reads CATGLAGENEQFF. The CDR3 nucleotides are TGTGCCACCGGACTAGCGGGGGAGAATGAGCAGTTCTTC.

The V call is TRBV5-1, the J call TRBJ1-3, with D maybe TRBD1 (6 bases). Germline values: CDR1 SGHRS, CDR2 YFSETQ. The CDR3 consists of 16 residues. V was clipped by 5 bases and J by 7 bases, with 22 bases between them. The CDR3 bases are TGCGCCAGCAGGGAAAGGGCAGGGGCGAACGGGAACACCATATATTTT. It encodes CASRERAGANGNTIYF.

The chain carries TRBV4-1 and TRBJ2-7; D call uncertain. In germline, CDR1 is MGHRA, CDR2 YSYEKL. This CDR3 has 15 residues. The V gene lost 0 bases and the J gene lost 3 bases, with 12 bases spanning the gap. CDR3 amino acids: CASSQDRREVYEQYF. In nucleotides, the CDR3 is TGCGCCAGCAGCCAAGATCGGAGAGAGGTCTACGAGCAGTACTTC.

The gene calls are TRBV5-4 and TRBJ2-5; D unclear. The J call may be in error: the DNA end matches TRBJ2-7 better. The CDR3 is 12 amino acids. Germline V gene sequence: CDR1 SGHNT, CDR2 YYREEE (reference sequence). CDR3 nucleotide sequence: TGTGCCAGCAGCTTAAACAGCTACGAGCAGTACTTC. This gives the protein CASSLNSYEQYF.

The CDR3 loop reads CASSHGWDNEQFF. Here the CDR3 DNA reads TGTGCCAGCAGCCACGGGTGGGACAATGAGCAGTTCTTC. V gene TRBV7-6 combines with J gene TRBJ2-1; no firm D call. This CDR3 comprises 13 residues. V lost 5 bases to trimming and J lost 5 bases, with 10 bases between them. Germline assignment: CDR1 SGHVS and CDR2 FNYEAQ.

This sequence joins TRBV6-5 and TRBJ2-1; 9 nucleotides agree with TRBD2. Germline CDR1 is MNHEY and CDR2 is SVGAGI. After removal of 7 bases from V and 5 bases from J, the junction contained 9 bases not matched to a gene. CDR3 length: 15 amino acids. The CDR3 DNA reads as TGTGCCAGCACGCGACTAGCGGATCCGAACAATGAGCAGTTCTTC. Translated, it gives CASTRLADPNNEQFF.

This chain links TRBV7-2 with TRBJ2-3; 10 positions agree with TRBD2. J lost 4 bases, V lost 5 bases, and 6 bases had no gene match. The CDR3 consists of 15 residues. The germline V gene has CDR1 SGHTA and CDR2 FQGNSA. DNA of the CDR3: TGTGCCAGCAGCCGTAGCGGGGGGCGGGCAGATACGCAGTATTTT. Translating it yields CASSRSGGRADTQYF. The full variable domain, rest sourced from reference TRBV7-2 and TRBJ2-3, is GAGVSQSPSNKVTEKGKDVELRCDPISGHTALYWYRQSLGQGLEFLIYFQGNSAPDKSGLPSDRFSAERTGGSVSTLTIQRTQQEDSAVYLCASSRSGGRADTQYFGPGTRLTVL.

The CDR3 protein is CASNRTGRKTQYF. The CDR3 coding sequence is TGTGCCAGCAACAGGACAGGGAGAAAGACCCAGTACTTC. The chain recombines TRBV6-5 with TRBJ2-5; TRBD1 matches at 8 bases. With V trimmed by 7 bases and J by 6 bases, 7 bases remained unmatched. This CDR3 comprises 13 residues. In germline, CDR1 is MNHEY, CDR2 SVGAGI.

This clone was seen a handful of times. V is TRBV11-2 and J is TRBJ1-3; D remains ambiguous. Germline V gene lookup returns CDR1 SGHAT and CDR2 FQNNGV. Trimming took off 0 bases at V and 0 bases at J, with 12 bases between the two ends. This CDR3 spans 17 amino acids. The CDR3 bases are TGTGCCAGCAGCTTAGATTCCCAGATGGCCTCTGGAAACACCATATATTTT. It specifies CASSLDSQMASGNTIYF.

This chain uses TRBV7-8 with TRBJ2-7; 10 bases match TRBD2. CDR3 length: 14 residues. V was pared by 7 bases and J by 3 bases, with 6 bases of the junction left unmatched. Germline assignment: CDR1 SGHVS and CDR2 FQNEAQ. The CDR3 DNA reads as TGTGCCAGCATCCTCGGGACTAGCGTCTACGAGCAGTACTTC. Protein: CASILGTSVYEQYF.

CDR3: CASSGGQYGYTF. CDR3 nucleotides: TGTGCCAGTAGTGGGGGACAGTATGGCTACACCTTC. The V call is TRBV19, the J call TRBJ1-2; TRBD1 aligns across 7 bases. CDR1 and CDR2 (germline): LNHDA, SQIVND (reference sequence). The CDR3 contains 12 residues. Germline trimming cut 5 bases from V and 5 bases from J; bases unmatched to any gene: 2.

The V call is TRBV10-3, the J call TRBJ2-3; TRBD1 matches 7 bases. The CDR3 loop spans 14 amino acids. With V trimmed by 4 bases and J by 5 bases, 6 bases remained unmatched. Per germline, CDR1 ENHRY and CDR2 SYGVKD. Here the CDR3 reads CAISGQGVEDTQYF. Written as DNA, the CDR3 is TGTGCCATCAGTGGACAGGGTGTGGAAGATACGCAGTATTTT.

The J gene is TRBJ2-5, the V gene TRBV7-9, with D hard to call. V shed 7 bases and J shed 7 bases, with 16 bases lying between them. Germline V gene sequence: CDR1 SEHNR, CDR2 FQNEAQ (reference sequence). The length of the CDR3 is 13 residues. The DNA of the CDR3 is TGTGCCAGCACCTCCGAAGGCAGGTGGACCCAGTACTTC. Translating it yields CASTSEGRWTQYF.

V usage is TRBV27 and J usage is TRBJ1-6; D might be TRBD1 (6 bases). V lost 7 bases and J 7 bases, leaving 14 bases between the germline ends. This CDR3 is 14 amino acids long. Germline loops: CDR1 MNHEY, CDR2 SMNVEV (reference sequence). The CDR3 spells CASNQGIGNSPLHF. CDR3 nucleotide sequence: TGTGCCAGCAATCAGGGGATTGGAAATTCACCCCTCCACTTT.

The CDR3 DNA reads TGTGCCATAAGTACAGGGGCACTCTATGGCTACACCTTC. Amino acid sequence: CAISTGALYGYTF. The V call is TRBV10-3, the J call TRBJ1-2, with TRBD1 identical over 7 bases. Trimming cost V 9 bases and J 4 bases; bases outside gene matches: 8. CDR3 length: 13 amino acids. Germline CDR1 ENHRY, CDR2 SYGVKD.

The chain carries TRBV7-2 and TRBJ1-4; 8 bases agree with TRBD1. J lost 8 bases, V lost 5 bases, and 7 bases had no gene match. The CDR3 contains 14 residues. In germline, CDR1 is SGHTA, CDR2 FQGNSA. The CDR3 region has the DNA TGTGCCAGCAGCCGGAATACAGGGGGAGAAAAACTGTTTTTT. It codes for CASSRNTGGEKLFF.

A few counts support this clone. The V and J genes are TRBV5-1 and TRBJ2-7; a possible D gene is TRBD2 (8 bases). This CDR3 has 14 amino acids. V lost 7 bases and J 1 base, leaving 15 bases between the germline ends. Germline lookup yields CDR1 SGHRS and CDR2 YFSETQ. This CDR3 reads CASSREGASYEQYF. The DNA of the CDR3 is TGCGCCAGCTCTCGGGAGGGGGCATCCTACGAGCAGTACTTC.

The V gene is TRBV13, the J gene TRBJ2-1, with 12 bases that match TRBD2. CDR3 length: 16 residues. CDR1 PRHDT and CDR2 FYEKMQ come from the germline V gene (reference sequence). V lost 5 bases and J lost 3; bases outside the gene matches: 5. CDR3 amino acids: CASSAGLAGFYNEQFF. CDR3 DNA: TGTGCCAGCAGCGCCGGACTAGCGGGGTTCTACAATGAGCAGTTCTTC.

The V and J genes are TRBV28 and TRBJ1-1, with 8 bases that match TRBD1. Germline V gene lookup returns CDR1 MDHEN and CDR2 SYDVKM. Germline trimming cut 7 bases from V and 1 base from J; bases unmatched to any gene: 8. This CDR3 has 15 residues. This CDR3 is CASTGFGTGNTEAFF. In DNA, the CDR3 is TGTGCCAGCACCGGATTTGGGACAGGGAACACTGAAGCTTTCTTT.

The chain is built from TRBV4-1 and TRBJ2-1; weak D call: TRBD1 (6 bases). Germline V lookup: CDR1 MGHRA, CDR2 YSYEKL. The ends were cut back, 0 bases at V and 2 bases at J, with 8 bases in the middle. The CDR3 consists of 15 residues. DNA of the CDR3: TGCGCCAGCAGCCAAGAAGGGACACCCTACAATGAGCAGTTCTTC. This translates into CASSQEGTPYNEQFF.

The chain uses TRBV5-8 and TRBJ1-5, with D possibly matching TRBD1 (5 bases). The germline V and J ends were trimmed by 3 bases and 5 bases, with 21 bases remaining between them. CDR3 length: 17 residues. Germline CDR1 is SGHTS and CDR2 is YDEGEE. The CDR3 region is CASSSVLMPGVHQPQHF. DNA of the CDR3: TGTGCCAGCAGCTCTGTCTTGATGCCGGGGGTCCATCAGCCCCAGCATTTT.

This clone was counted a single time. The chain carries TRBV5-1 and TRBJ2-5; 12 bases are shared with TRBD2. The V segment lost 2 bases and the J segment 5 bases; nucleotides outside the gene matches: 10. Germline V lookup: CDR1 SGHRS, CDR2 YFSETQ. This CDR3 spans 17 amino acids. The CDR3 DNA reads TGCGCCAGCAGCTTAGGGACTAGCGGGCTACTAAGCGAGACCCAGTACTTC. Its protein product is CASSLGTSGLLSETQYF.